These T cell receptor beta chains were read from a single sample in a study of identical twins. TCRdb called the 5' RACE reads again in MiXCR, with one record for every CDR3 protein. The sample holds around 220,000 distinct CDR3 sequences; over 13% are singletons and the top ten take around 9%. Sequencing was carried out using memory (CD45RO+) T cells sorted from blood. The receptors were gathered from a woman aged 18-29 years in good health. Both conserved end residues are part of each CDR3. Fields, in order: clone size, V gene, D gene, J gene, CDR3 protein, CDR3 DNA. A D gene is named only where the DNA matches it firmly. The listing skips clone size in some rows; elsewhere it reads once, few, many or a size class.

.	TRBV5-6	.	TRBJ1-1	CASSFREGTEAFF	TGTGCCAGCAGCTTCAGGGAGGGCACTGAAGCTTTCTTT
many	TRBV12-3/TRBV12-4	.	TRBJ2-4	CASGEKNIQYF	TGTGCCTCGGGGGAGAAAAACATTCAGTACTTC
many	TRBV7-2	.	TRBJ1-6	CASSLSRHNSPLHF	TGTGCCAGCAGCTTATCACGCCATAATTCACCCCTCCACTTT
.	TRBV4-1	.	TRBJ2-7	CASSQEHISYEQYF	TGCGCCAGCAGCCAAGAGCATATCAGCTACGAGCAGTACTTC
.	TRBV11-2	TRBD1	TRBJ2-7	CASSHVTGIGNEQYF	TGTGCCAGCAGCCACGTGACAGGGATCGGTAACGAGCAGTACTTC
many	TRBV27	TRBD1	TRBJ1-5	CASSPRQGVYNQPQHF	TGTGCCAGCAGTCCGAGACAGGGGGTCTACAATCAGCCCCAGCATTTT
many	TRBV27	.	TRBJ2-1	CASSLLQGANEQFF	TGTGCCAGCAGTCTCCTACAGGGAGCCAATGAGCAGTTCTTC
.	TRBV20-1	TRBD1	TRBJ2-1	CSARRGGPRDEQFF	TGCAGTGCTAGGAGAGGGGGCCCTCGGGATGAGCAGTTCTTC
few	TRBV7-2	TRBD2	TRBJ2-3	CASTSSGSRYTQYF	TGTGCCAGCACTTCTAGCGGGAGTCGGTATACGCAGTATTTT
many	TRBV3-1	.	TRBJ1-1	CASSQARNTEAFF	TGTGCCAGCAGCCAAGCGAGAAACACTGAAGCTTTCTTT
few	TRBV20-1	TRBD2	TRBJ2-1	CSASWTRGYNEQFF	TGCAGTGCTAGCTGGACTAGGGGCTACAATGAGCAGTTCTTC
many	TRBV29-1	.	TRBJ1-1	CSVKRGSNTEAFF	TGCAGCGTTAAAAGGGGGTCCAACACTGAAGCTTTCTTT
.	TRBV10-3	TRBD2	TRBJ2-2	CAISPSGRVNTGELFF	TGTGCCATCAGTCCGAGCGGGAGAGTGAACACCGGGGAGCTGTTTTTT
.	TRBV7-9	.	TRBJ1-2	CASSADPNYGYTF	TGTGCCAGCAGCGCGGACCCTAACTATGGCTACACCTTC
.	TRBV5-5	TRBD2	TRBJ2-7	CASTTGLAGIEQYF	TGTGCCAGCACCACTGGACTAGCGGGGATCGAGCAGTACTTC
few	TRBV7-9	.	TRBJ1-1	CASSLIDFYTEAFF	TGTGCCAGCAGCTTAATAGACTTTTACACTGAAGCTTTCTTT
many	TRBV24-1	TRBD2	TRBJ2-3	CATSDWAGGDTQYF	TGTGCCACCAGTGATTGGGCGGGAGGAGATACGCAGTATTTT
.	TRBV7-3	TRBD2	TRBJ2-7	CASSGSGGETYEQYF	TGTGCCAGCAGCGGTAGCGGGGGGGAAACCTACGAGCAGTACTTC
.	TRBV5-1	TRBD2	TRBJ2-3	CASTLAGARTDTQYF	TGCGCCAGCACGTTAGCGGGAGCCCGCACAGATACGCAGTATTTT
few	TRBV9	TRBD2	TRBJ2-1	CASSPAGGRQFF	TGTGCCAGCAGCCCGGCGGGCGGGAGGCAGTTCTTC
.	TRBV5-6	.	TRBJ2-5	CASSLWQQETQYF	TGTGCCAGCAGCTTGTGGCAGCAAGAGACCCAGTACTTC
few	TRBV2	.	TRBJ2-7	CASSEAGSSYEQYF	TGTGCCAGCAGTGAAGCGGGCAGCTCCTACGAGCAGTACTTC
.	TRBV5-1	TRBD2	TRBJ2-7	CASSGGRLAGPYEQYF	TGCGCCAGCAGCGGCGGGCGACTAGCGGGACCCTACGAGCAGTACTTC
few	TRBV3-1	.	TRBJ1-4	CASSPNEKLFF	TGTGCCAGCAGCCCCAATGAAAAACTGTTTTTT
many	TRBV6-1	TRBD2	TRBJ2-5	CASRGLAGGPETQYF	TGTGCCAGCAGGGGACTAGCGGGAGGGCCAGAGACCCAGTACTTC
.	TRBV5-1	.	TRBJ1-6	CASSLEVRSPLHF	TGCGCCAGCAGCTTGGAGGTTCGCTCACCCCTCCACTTT
.	TRBV4-2	TRBD2	TRBJ2-1	CASSLRLGGGVGRQFF	TGTGCCAGCAGCCTAAGACTAGGCGGGGGGGTTGGGAGGCAGTTCTTC
few	TRBV20-1	.	TRBJ2-3	CSAQRAGSREDTQYF	TGCAGTGCCCAGCGGGCGGGGAGCCGCGAAGATACGCAGTATTTT
few	TRBV20-1	TRBD2	TRBJ2-3	CSAIETAGSTDTQYF	TGCAGTGCGATAGAGACAGCGGGAAGCACAGATACGCAGTATTTT
.	TRBV7-9	.	TRBJ2-2	CASSPRERRDTGELFF	TGTGCCAGCAGCCCACGTGAACGAAGGGACACCGGGGAGCTGTTTTTT
few	TRBV7-9	.	TRBJ2-5	CASSFGIGNFHETQYF	TGTGCCAGCAGCTTCGGGATCGGGAATTTCCACGAGACCCAGTACTTC
few	TRBV6-1	TRBD2	TRBJ2-7	CASRLIAGGPYEQYF	TGTGCCAGTCGGCTTATAGCGGGAGGCCCCTACGAGCAGTACTTC
many	TRBV5-1	.	TRBJ2-1	CASSLTNNEQFF	TGCGCCAGCAGCTTGACTAACAATGAGCAGTTCTTC
many	TRBV28	TRBD1	TRBJ2-7	CASSISDRGLGEQYF	TGTGCCAGCAGTATTTCGGACAGGGGGCTGGGCGAGCAGTACTTC
few	TRBV7-6	TRBD2	TRBJ2-1	CASSRGPGLAINEQFF	TGTGCCAGCAGCCGGGGGCCGGGACTAGCGATTAATGAGCAGTTCTTC
.	TRBV20-1	TRBD1	TRBJ2-7	CSAYNPGQGQYEQYF	TGCAGTGCGTATAACCCGGGACAGGGTCAGTACGAGCAGTACTTC
.	TRBV6-1	TRBD1	TRBJ2-7	CASSRDREGEQYF	TGTGCCAGCTCTAGGGACAGGGAGGGCGAGCAGTACTTC
many	TRBV28	TRBD2	TRBJ2-3	CASSTPFALADTDTQYF	TGTGCCAGCAGTACACCCTTCGCACTAGCGGACACAGATACGCAGTATTTT
many	TRBV7-9	TRBD2	TRBJ2-7	CASSSTGGSYEQYF	TGTGCCAGCAGCTCTACGGGAGGCTCCTACGAGCAGTACTTC
.	TRBV2	.	TRBJ2-7	CASSLNRGFGYF	TGTGCCAGCAGCCTAAATCGGGGGTTCGGGTACTTC
.	TRBV20-1	TRBD2	TRBJ2-5	CSAAGLAGAQETQYF	TGCAGTGCGGCGGGACTAGCGGGAGCCCAAGAGACCCAGTACTTC
.	TRBV7-6	TRBD1	TRBJ2-2	CASSQQGAGTGELFF	TGTGCCAGCAGCCAACAGGGGGCGGGGACCGGGGAGCTGTTTTTT
few	TRBV5-1	.	TRBJ1-6	CASSLLQANSPLHF	TGCGCCAGCAGCTTGCTACAGGCCAATTCACCCCTCCACTTT
.	TRBV6-1	TRBD2	TRBJ2-1	CASTAGLAGGRDEQFF	TGTGCCAGCACCGCCGGCCTAGCGGGAGGCAGGGATGAGCAGTTCTTC
few	TRBV12-3/TRBV12-4	TRBD1	TRBJ1-1	CASREQGKTEAFF	TGTGCCAGCAGGGAACAGGGGAAAACTGAAGCTTTCTTT
many	TRBV12-3/TRBV12-4	.	TRBJ1-1	CASSFSDSNTEAFF	TGTGCCAGCAGTTTCTCGGACAGTAACACTGAAGCTTTCTTT
few	TRBV6-1	TRBD1	TRBJ1-1	CASTGTALNTEAFF	TGTGCCAGCACTGGGACAGCCCTGAACACTGAAGCTTTCTTT
.	TRBV9	TRBD2	TRBJ2-3	CASKAGLAGGTQYF	TGTGCCAGCAAAGCCGGACTAGCGGGAGGTACGCAGTATTTT
few	TRBV20-1	TRBD2	TRBJ2-1	CSARASSGVYNEQFF	TGCAGTGCTAGAGCGTCTAGCGGCGTTTACAATGAGCAGTTCTTC
few	TRBV18	.	TRBJ2-7	CASSQGQSYEQYF	TGTGCCAGCTCACAAGGACAGTCCTACGAGCAGTACTTC
.	TRBV29-1	.	TRBJ2-7	CSVGQAPYEQYF	TGCAGCGTTGGGCAGGCCCCCTACGAGCAGTACTTC
.	TRBV20-1	TRBD1	TRBJ1-2	CSAPRSGQGGGYTF	TGCAGTGCCCCTAGATCGGGACAGGGAGGGGGCTACACCTTC